This TCR beta chain was sequenced for a study of T-cell memory formation after mild COVID-19. Trimming shortened V by 1 base and J by 3 bases, and 10 bases separated the two germline ends. This CDR3 spans 14 amino acids. Germline CDR1 and CDR2: SEHNR and FQNEAQ (reference sequence). One entry per CDR3 protein results from TCRdb running MiXCR on the 5' RACE reads. Found here are around 450,000 distinct CDR3 sequences, about 19% of them singletons; the top ten hold about 8.1%. This clonotype was seen more than once but under ten times. Its antigen remains unknown. Study-wide results and limits: CD4+ contracting clones were mainly CM and EM; CD8+ ones, EMRA. SARS-CoV-2 specificity was not confirmed for second-wave clones peaking on day 37.

The specimen was PBMCs or a T cell subset sorted from them (not recorded which). The origin of this receptor is an adult woman who had mild COVID-19 (a few samples of this study predate the infection). Cell type and time point are not known. The chain uses TRBV7-9 and TRBJ2-7, with D possibly TRBD2 on 6 matching bases. CDR3 sequence: CASSLGLAYYEQYF. The CDR3, as DNA: TGTGCCAGCAGCTTAGGGCTAGCGTACTACGAGCAGTACTTC. The whole variable domain, filled in from reference TRBV7-9 and TRBJ2-7, reads DTGVSQNPRHKITKRGQNVTFRCDPISEHNRLYWYRQTLGQGPEFLTYFQNEAQLEKSRLLSDRFSAERPKGSFSTLEIQRTEQGDSAMYLCASSLGLAYYEQYFGPGTRLTVT.